This is a list of T cell receptor beta chains from one sample in a study of shared clonotypes between healthy human individuals. Sequencing was performed with immunoSEQ multiplex PCR; in TCRdb, only in-frame clones are kept and a portion is missing. Counted here are some 500,000 clones, approximately 95% occurring once; the ten biggest clones make up about 0.064%. The sequenced material came from naive CD4+ T cells sorted from blood. The receptors originated from a woman in her twenties or thirties in good health. Each CDR3 is given with its conserved first and last residue. D genes are given only for firm matches. Not every row has a clone size; where given, it reads once, few, many or a size class.

CDR3 protein,CDR3 DNA,V gene,J gene,clone size,D gene
CASSLNPNTEAFF,TGTGCCAGCAGCTTAAATCCGAACACTGAAGCTTTCTTT,TRBV13,TRBJ1-1,.,.
CASSQVGETQYF,TGTGCCAGCAGCCAAGTGGGAGAGACCCAGTACTTC,TRBV14,TRBJ2-5,.,.
CAIRTSGTQHEQYF,TGTGCCATCAGGACTAGCGGGACCCAGCACGAGCAGTACTTC,TRBV10-3,TRBJ2-7,.,TRBD2
CATSRVGTVSYEQYF,TGTGCCACCAGCAGAGTCGGGACAGTCTCCTACGAGCAGTACTTC,TRBV15,TRBJ2-7,.,TRBD1
CASRTSGTYEQYF,TGCGCCAGTAGGACTAGCGGAACCTACGAGCAGTACTTC,TRBV5-1,TRBJ2-7,.,TRBD2
CSVEGLDGPRNGYTF,TGCAGCGTTGAAGGTTTGGACGGCCCGAGGAATGGCTACACCTTC,TRBV29-1,TRBJ1-2,.,.
CASSLWQASYEQYF,TGCGCCAGCAGCTTGTGGCAGGCTTCCTACGAGCAGTACTTC,TRBV5-1,TRBJ2-7,.,.
CSVGREGSYNEQFF,TGCAGCGTTGGGCGGGAGGGCTCCTACAATGAGCAGTTCTTC,TRBV29-1,TRBJ2-1,few,TRBD2
CAISEQGVETQYF,TGTGCCATCAGTGAGCAGGGGGTGGAGACCCAGTACTTC,TRBV10-3,TRBJ2-5,.,TRBD1
CASSLRWAGRGFRTDTQYF,TGTGCCAGCAGTTTAAGGTGGGCGGGAAGAGGTTTTCGGACAGATACGCAGTATTTT,TRBV27,TRBJ2-3,.,.
CASSLTGELFF,TGTGCCAGCAGCTTGACCGGGGAGCTGTTTTTT,TRBV7-8,TRBJ2-2,.,.
CASSQAGTTNYGYTF,TGCGCCAGCAGCCAAGCCGGGACAACTAACTATGGCTACACCTTC,TRBV4-1,TRBJ1-2,few,.
CASSVTGITGELFF,TGTGCCAGCAGCGTTACAGGGATCACCGGGGAGCTGTTTTTT,TRBV7-9,TRBJ2-2,once,.
CASSVTSFLYF,TGTGCCAGCAGTGTTACAAGTTTTCTGTACTTC,TRBV28,TRBJ2-7,.,.
CASSRGLASGNTIYF,TGTGCCAGCAGCAGGGGACTTGCCTCTGGAAACACCATATATTTT,TRBV5-6,TRBJ1-3,.,.
CASSEGTWSEQYF,TGTGCCAGCAGTGAGGGGACATGGAGCGAGCAGTACTTC,TRBV2,TRBJ2-7,.,.
CASSVSSTGTAEAFF,TGTGCCAGCAGCGTCTCATCCACAGGGACCGCTGAAGCTTTCTTT,TRBV13,TRBJ1-1,.,.
CASDADRANEKLFF,TGTGCCAGTGACGCGGACAGGGCAAATGAAAAACTGTTTTTT,TRBV28,TRBJ1-4,.,TRBD1
CASSLYRGQPGLGDYGYTF,TGTGCCAGCAGTTTATACCGAGGACAGCCGGGGCTCGGTGACTATGGCTACACCTTC,TRBV27,TRBJ1-2,.,.
CASTGRGVASMGYTF,TGTGCCAGCACCGGAAGAGGTGTAGCTTCTATGGGCTACACCTTC,TRBV6-1,TRBJ1-2,.,.
CASSLVGQGRTPLHF,TGTGCCAGCAGCTTGGTCGGACAGGGGCGTACACCCCTCCACTTT,TRBV5-5,TRBJ1-6,.,TRBD1
CSVQTSVLYEQYF,TGCAGCGTTCAGACTAGCGTCCTCTACGAGCAGTACTTC,TRBV29-1,TRBJ2-7,.,TRBD2
CASSSTGGIETQYF,TGTGCCAGCAGCTCGACAGGGGGCATTGAGACCCAGTACTTC,TRBV7-9,TRBJ2-5,.,TRBD1
CASSYGWQANTIYF,TGTGCCAGCAGTTACGGTTGGCAGGCCAACACCATATATTTT,TRBV6-5,TRBJ1-3,.,.
CASRTPTIYEQYF,TGCGCCAGCAGGACTCCCACCATCTACGAGCAGTACTTC,TRBV10-2,TRBJ2-7,.,.
CASSGPLRGGQPQHF,TGTGCCAGTAGTGGCCCTTTAAGGGGGGGTCAGCCCCAGCATTTT,TRBV19,TRBJ1-5,.,.
CVRSLFRDSFYSNQPQHF,TGTGTCAGAAGCCTATTTAGGGACAGCTTCTATAGCAATCAGCCCCAGCATTTT,TRBV7-5,TRBJ1-5,.,.
CASSSLAVRGHNEQFF,TGTGCCAGCAGTTCACTAGCGGTACGGGGCCACAATGAGCAGTTCTTC,TRBV27,TRBJ2-1,.,TRBD2
CASSELNWGTQADHYGYTF,TGTGCCAGCAGTGAATTAAACTGGGGAACCCAGGCGGATCACTATGGCTACACCTTC,TRBV2,TRBJ1-2,.,.
CASSAGVNTEAFF,TGTGCCAGCAGCGCAGGAGTGAACACTGAAGCTTTCTTT,TRBV6-4,TRBJ1-1,.,.
CASRGQGPVGTQYF,TGTGCCAGCAGAGGACAGGGGCCTGTGGGGACCCAGTACTTC,TRBV6-1,TRBJ2-5,.,TRBD1
CASSFAPTGGEKLFF,TGTGCCAGCAGTTTTGCTCCGACAGGGGGTGAAAAACTGTTTTTT,TRBV6-6,TRBJ1-4,.,TRBD1
CRGSYEQYF,TGCAGGGGTTCCTACGAGCAGTACTTC,TRBV20-1,TRBJ2-7,.,.
CASSWNGGSDGYTF,TGTGCCAGCAGTTGGAATGGGGGGTCGGATGGCTACACCTTC,TRBV27,TRBJ1-2,.,.
CASSPNLLLAGANEQFF,TGTGCCAGCTCACCTAACCTCCTACTAGCGGGGGCCAATGAGCAGTTCTTC,TRBV18,TRBJ2-1,.,TRBD2
CASSPGQGPYNEQFF,TGCGCCAGCAGCCCGGGACAGGGGCCTTACAATGAGCAGTTCTTC,TRBV4-1,TRBJ2-1,.,TRBD1
CASSHLGRGDQPQHF,TGCGCCAGCAGCCATCTGGGCCGTGGGGATCAGCCCCAGCATTTT,TRBV4-1,TRBJ1-5,.,.
CASSLAKNTEAFF,TGTGCCAGCAGCTTAGCGAAGAACACTGAAGCTTTCTTT,TRBV7-6,TRBJ1-1,.,.
CASRWTVFFSGNTIYF,TGTGCCAGCAGATGGACAGTATTCTTCTCTGGAAACACCATATATTTT,TRBV7-7,TRBJ1-3,.,.
CSARLAGEQYF,TGCAGTGCTAGACTGGCGGGAGAGCAGTACTTC,TRBV20-1,TRBJ2-7,.,.
CASSLTTTARPEAFF,TGTGCCAGCTCACTCACAACGACAGCCCGGCCTGAAGCTTTCTTT,TRBV18,TRBJ1-1,.,.